This TCR beta chain was recovered during a study of CD8+CD57+ T cells in acquired aplastic anemia. Study details: Some 11 million reads, on average, were obtained for CD4+ cells from healthy donors.

Researchers used genomic DNA as the template to profile TCR beta VDJ and CDR3. TCRdb redid the calling of the reads with MiXCR, one entry per CDR3 protein. The sample contains 90,000 to 120,000 distinct CDR3 sequences, under 60% of which appear only once. This sequence originates from a human donor in good health, serving as a control. Sample: sorted CD4+, CD8+, or CD8+CD57+ T cells (not recorded which) from PBMCs.

The CDR3 nucleotides read TGCGCCAGCAGGGATCAGTGGGGGGAGACCCAGTACTTC. Its protein is CASRDQWGETQYF. The J gene is TRBJ2-5, the V gene TRBV10-2; D possibly matches TRBD1 or TRBD2 (5 bases each). Between the trimmed V and J ends, which lost 6 bases and 5 bases, there was a span of 13 bases. Germline V CDR1 and CDR2: WSHSY, SAAADI. This CDR3 contains 13 residues.